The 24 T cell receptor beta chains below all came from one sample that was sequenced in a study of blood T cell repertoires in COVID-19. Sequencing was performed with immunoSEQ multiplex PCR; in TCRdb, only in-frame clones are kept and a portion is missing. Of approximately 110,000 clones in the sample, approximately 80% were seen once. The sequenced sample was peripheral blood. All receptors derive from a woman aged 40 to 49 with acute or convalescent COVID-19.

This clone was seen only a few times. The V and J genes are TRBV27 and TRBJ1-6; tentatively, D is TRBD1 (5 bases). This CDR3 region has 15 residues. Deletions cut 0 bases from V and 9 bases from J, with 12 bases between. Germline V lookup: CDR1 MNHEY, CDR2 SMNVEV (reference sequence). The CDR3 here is CASSLSWGVISPLHF. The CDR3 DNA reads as TGTGCCAGCAGTTTATCGTGGGGGGTGATTTCACCCCTCCACTTT.

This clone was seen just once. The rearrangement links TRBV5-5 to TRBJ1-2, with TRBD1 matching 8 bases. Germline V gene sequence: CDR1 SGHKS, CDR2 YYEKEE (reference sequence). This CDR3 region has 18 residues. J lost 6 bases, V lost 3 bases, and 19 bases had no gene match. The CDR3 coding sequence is TGTGCCAGCAGCTCCTATGGTGGGGCAGGGGGCGTTAGGAATGGCTACACCTTC. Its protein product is CASSSYGGAGGVRNGYTF.

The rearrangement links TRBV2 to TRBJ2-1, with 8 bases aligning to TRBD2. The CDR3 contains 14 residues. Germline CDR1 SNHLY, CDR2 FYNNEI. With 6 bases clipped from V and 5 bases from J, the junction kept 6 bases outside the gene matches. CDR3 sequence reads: CASRAGGGNNEQFF. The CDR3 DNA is TGTGCCAGCAGAGCGGGCGGGGGGAACAATGAGCAGTTCTTC.

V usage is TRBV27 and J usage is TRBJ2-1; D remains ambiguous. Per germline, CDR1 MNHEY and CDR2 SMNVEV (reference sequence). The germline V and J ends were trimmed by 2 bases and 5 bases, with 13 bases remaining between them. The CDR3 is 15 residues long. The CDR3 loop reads CASSLVASTNNEQFF. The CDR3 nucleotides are TGTGCCAGCAGTTTAGTGGCATCCACTAACAATGAGCAGTTCTTC.

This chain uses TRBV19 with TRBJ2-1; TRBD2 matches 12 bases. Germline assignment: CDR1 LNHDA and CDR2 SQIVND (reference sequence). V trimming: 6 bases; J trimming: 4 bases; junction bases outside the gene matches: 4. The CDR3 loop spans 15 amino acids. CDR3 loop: CASRSTSGGYNEQFF. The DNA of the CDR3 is TGTGCCAGTAGATCGACTAGCGGGGGATACAATGAGCAGTTCTTC.

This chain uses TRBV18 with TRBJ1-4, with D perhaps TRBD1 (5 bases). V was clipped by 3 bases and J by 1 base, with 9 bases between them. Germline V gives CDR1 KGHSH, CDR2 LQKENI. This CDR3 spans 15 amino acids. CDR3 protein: CASSPTRVTNEKLFF. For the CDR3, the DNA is TGTGCCAGCTCACCGACCAGGGTAACTAATGAAAAACTGTTTTTT.

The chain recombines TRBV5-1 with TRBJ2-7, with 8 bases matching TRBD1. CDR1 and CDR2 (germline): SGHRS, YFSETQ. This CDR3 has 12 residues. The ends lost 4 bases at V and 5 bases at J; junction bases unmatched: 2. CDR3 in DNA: TGCGCCAGCAGCGAGGACAGGGACGAGCAGTACTTC. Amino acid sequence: CASSEDRDEQYF. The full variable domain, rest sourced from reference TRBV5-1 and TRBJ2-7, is KAGVTQTPRYLIKTRGQQVTLSCSPISGHRSVSWYQQTPGQGLQFLFEYFSETQRNKGNFPGRFSGRQFSNSRSEMNVSTLELGDSALYLCASSEDRDEQYFGPGTRLTVT.

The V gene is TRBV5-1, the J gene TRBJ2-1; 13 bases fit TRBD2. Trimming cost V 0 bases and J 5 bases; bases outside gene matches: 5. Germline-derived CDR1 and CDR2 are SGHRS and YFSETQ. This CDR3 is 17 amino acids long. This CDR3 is CASSLALTSGGHNEQFF. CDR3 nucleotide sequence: TGCGCCAGCAGCTTGGCCTTGACTAGCGGGGGGCACAATGAGCAGTTCTTC. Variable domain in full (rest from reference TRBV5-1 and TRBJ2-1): KAGVTQTPRYLIKTRGQQVTLSCSPISGHRSVSWYQQTPGQGLQFLFEYFSETQRNKGNFPGRFSGRQFSNSRSEMNVSTLELGDSALYLCASSLALTSGGHNEQFFGPGTRLTVL.

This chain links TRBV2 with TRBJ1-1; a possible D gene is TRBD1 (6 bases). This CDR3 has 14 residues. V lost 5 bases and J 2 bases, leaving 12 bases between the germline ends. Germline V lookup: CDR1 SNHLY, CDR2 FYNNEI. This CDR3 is CASSIGTTNTEAFF. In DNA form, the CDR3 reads TGTGCCAGCAGTATTGGGACAACCAACACTGAAGCTTTCTTT.

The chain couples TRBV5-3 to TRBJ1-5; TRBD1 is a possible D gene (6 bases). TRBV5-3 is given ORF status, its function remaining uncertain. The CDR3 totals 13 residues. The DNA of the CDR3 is TGTGCTCCGGACAGCCCCCCGGGGCAGCCCCAGCATTTT. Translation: CAPDSPPGQPQHF.

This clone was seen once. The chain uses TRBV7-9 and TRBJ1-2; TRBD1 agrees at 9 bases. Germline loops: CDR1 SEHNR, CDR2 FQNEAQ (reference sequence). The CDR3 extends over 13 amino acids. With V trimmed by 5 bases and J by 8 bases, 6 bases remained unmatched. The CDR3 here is CASSLGQGDGYTF. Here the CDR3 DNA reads TGTGCCAGCAGCCTGGGACAGGGAGACGGCTACACCTTC.

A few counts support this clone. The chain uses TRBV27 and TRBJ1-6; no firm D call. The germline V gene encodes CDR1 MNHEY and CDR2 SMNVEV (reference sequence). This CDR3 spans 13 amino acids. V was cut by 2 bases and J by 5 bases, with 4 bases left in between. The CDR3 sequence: CASSLQDNSPLHF. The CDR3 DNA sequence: TGTGCCAGCAGTTTACAGGATAATTCACCCCTCCACTTT.

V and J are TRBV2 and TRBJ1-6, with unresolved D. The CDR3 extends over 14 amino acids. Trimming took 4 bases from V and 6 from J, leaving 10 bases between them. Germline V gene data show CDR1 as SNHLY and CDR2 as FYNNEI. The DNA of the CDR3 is TGTGCCAGCAGTGTCTTACTGTCTAATTCACCCCTCCACTTT. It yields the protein CASSVLLSNSPLHF.

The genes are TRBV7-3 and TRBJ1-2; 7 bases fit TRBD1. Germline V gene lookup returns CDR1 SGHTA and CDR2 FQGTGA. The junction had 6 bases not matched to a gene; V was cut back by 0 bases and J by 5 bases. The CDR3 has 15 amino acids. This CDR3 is CASSLTAGGFYGYTF. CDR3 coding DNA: TGTGCCAGCAGCTTAACTGCAGGGGGATTTTATGGCTACACCTTC.

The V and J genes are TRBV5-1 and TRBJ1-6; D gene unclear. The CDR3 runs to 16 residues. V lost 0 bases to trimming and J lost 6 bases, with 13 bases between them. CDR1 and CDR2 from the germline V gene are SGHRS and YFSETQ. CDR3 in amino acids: CASSLGPGLFNSPLHF. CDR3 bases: TGCGCCAGCAGCTTGGGCCCAGGTTTGTTTAATTCACCCCTCCACTTT.

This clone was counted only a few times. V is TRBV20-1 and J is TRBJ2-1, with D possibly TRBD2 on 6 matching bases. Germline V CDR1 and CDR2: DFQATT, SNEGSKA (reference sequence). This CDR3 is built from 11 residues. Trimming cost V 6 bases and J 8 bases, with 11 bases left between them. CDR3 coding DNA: TGCAGTGCGACTAGTTTCGATGAGCAGTTCTTC. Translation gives CSATSFDEQFF.

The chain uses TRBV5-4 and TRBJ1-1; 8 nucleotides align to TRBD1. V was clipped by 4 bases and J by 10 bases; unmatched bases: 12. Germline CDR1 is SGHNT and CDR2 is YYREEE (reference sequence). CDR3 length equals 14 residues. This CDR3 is CASSVQGAARGAFF. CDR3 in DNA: TGTGCCAGCAGCGTTCAGGGGGCCGCAAGGGGAGCTTTCTTT.

The CDR3 loop is CAGGKQRGNQPQHF. The CDR3 DNA follows: TGTGCCGGAGGCAAACAGCGAGGGAATCAGCCCCAGCATTTT. This chain links TRBV6-5 with TRBJ1-5, with no clear D. Trimming shortened V by 11 bases and J by 4 bases, and 18 bases separated the two germline ends. This CDR3 is built from 14 residues. The V gene's germline CDR1 is MNHEY and CDR2 SVGAGI.

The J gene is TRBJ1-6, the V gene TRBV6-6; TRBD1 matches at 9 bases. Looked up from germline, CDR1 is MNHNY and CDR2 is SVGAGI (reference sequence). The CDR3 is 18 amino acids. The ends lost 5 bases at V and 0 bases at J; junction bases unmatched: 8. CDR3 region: CASSPGTGIGSYNSPLHF. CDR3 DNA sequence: TGTGCCAGCAGTCCCGGGACAGGGATAGGCTCCTATAATTCACCCCTCCACTTT.

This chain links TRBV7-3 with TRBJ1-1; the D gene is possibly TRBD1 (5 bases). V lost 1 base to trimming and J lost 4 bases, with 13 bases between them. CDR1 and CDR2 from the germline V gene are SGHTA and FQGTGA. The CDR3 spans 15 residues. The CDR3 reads CASSLNSGRGTEAFF. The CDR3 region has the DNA TGTGCCAGCAGCTTAAATTCAGGGAGGGGCACTGAAGCTTTCTTT.

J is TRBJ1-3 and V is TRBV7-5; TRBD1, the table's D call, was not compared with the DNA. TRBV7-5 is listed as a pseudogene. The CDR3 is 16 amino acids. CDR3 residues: CVRSFWTESSGNTIYF. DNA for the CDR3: TGTGTCAGAAGCTTCTGGACAGAGAGCTCTGGAAACACCATATATTTT.

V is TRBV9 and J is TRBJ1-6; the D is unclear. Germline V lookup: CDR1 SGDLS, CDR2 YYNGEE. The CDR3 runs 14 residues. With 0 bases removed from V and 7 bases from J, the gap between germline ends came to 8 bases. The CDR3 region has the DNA TGTGCCAGCAGCGTAGCGGGTGGAAATTCACCCCTCCACTTT. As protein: CASSVAGGNSPLHF.

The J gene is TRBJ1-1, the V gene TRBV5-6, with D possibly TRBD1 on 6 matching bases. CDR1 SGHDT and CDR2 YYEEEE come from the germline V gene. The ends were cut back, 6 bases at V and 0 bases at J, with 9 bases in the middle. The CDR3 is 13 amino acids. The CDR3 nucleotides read TGTGCCAGCAACAGGGACATGAACACTGAAGCTTTCTTT. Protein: CASNRDMNTEAFF.

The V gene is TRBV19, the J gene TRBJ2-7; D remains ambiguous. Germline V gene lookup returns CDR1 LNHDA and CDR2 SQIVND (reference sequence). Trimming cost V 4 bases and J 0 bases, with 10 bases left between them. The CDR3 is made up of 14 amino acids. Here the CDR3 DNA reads TGTGCCAGTAGTAGGCAGAAAAGCTCCTACGAGCAGTACTTC. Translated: CASSRQKSSYEQYF.